This T cell receptor (beta chain) comes out of a study of technical replicates of blood from a few donors. Using immunoSEQ multiplex PCR, the repertoire was profiled, and TCRdb retains in-frame clones only, with some absent. This table has about 81,000 clones, 75% to 90% appearing once. The source of this sequence is a human donor in good health. Some clones in this sample may be carry-over from other donors' samples. Sequencing was carried out using PBMCs.

The CDR3 here is CASSDRNRGYGYTF. The CDR3 DNA sequence: TGTGCCAGCAGTGACAGGAACAGGGGATATGGCTACACCTTC. The rearrangement uses TRBV2 and TRBJ1-2, with TRBD1 matching over 7 bases. V was clipped by 3 bases and J by 5 bases; unmatched bases: 6. This CDR3 contains 14 residues. Per germline, CDR1 SNHLY and CDR2 FYNNEI.